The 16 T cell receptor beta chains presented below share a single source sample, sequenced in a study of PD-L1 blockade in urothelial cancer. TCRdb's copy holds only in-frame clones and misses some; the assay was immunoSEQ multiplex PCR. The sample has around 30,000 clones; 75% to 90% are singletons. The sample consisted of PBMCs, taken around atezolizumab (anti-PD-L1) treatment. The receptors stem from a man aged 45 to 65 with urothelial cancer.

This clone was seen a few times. Written as DNA, the CDR3 is TGTGCCATCAGTGAGCCCAAACAAGGGGGCCTATACAATGAGCAGTTCTTC. The encoded protein is CAISEPKQGGLYNEQFF. The gene calls are TRBV10-3 and TRBJ2-1; 7 bases fit TRBD1. The V gene end was trimmed by 2 bases and the J gene end by 4 bases; junction bases not matched to a gene: 11. Germline V lookup: CDR1 ENHRY, CDR2 SYGVKD. The CDR3 is 17 residues long.

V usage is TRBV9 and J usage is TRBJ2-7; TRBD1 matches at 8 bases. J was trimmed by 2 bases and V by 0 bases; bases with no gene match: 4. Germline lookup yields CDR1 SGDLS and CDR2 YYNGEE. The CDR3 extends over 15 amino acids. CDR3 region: CASSVAPRGPYEQYF. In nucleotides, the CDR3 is TGTGCCAGCAGCGTAGCGCCCAGGGGGCCCTACGAGCAGTACTTC. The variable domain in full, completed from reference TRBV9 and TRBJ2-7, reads DSGVTQTPKHLITATGQRVTLRCSPRSGDLSVYWYQQSLDQGLQFLIQYYNGEERAKGNILERFSAQQFPDLHSELNLSSLELGDSALYFCASSVAPRGPYEQYFGPGTRLTVT.

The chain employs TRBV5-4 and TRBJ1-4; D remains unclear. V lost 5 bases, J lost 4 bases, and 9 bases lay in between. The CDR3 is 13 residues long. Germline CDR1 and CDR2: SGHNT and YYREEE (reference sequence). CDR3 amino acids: CASRVSNNEKLFF. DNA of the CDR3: TGTGCCAGCAGGGTTTCTAATAATGAAAAACTGTTTTTT.

The CDR3 sequence is CASGRGSWAKNIQYF. CDR3 coding DNA: TGTGCCAGCGGTCGGGGGAGTTGGGCCAAAAACATTCAGTACTTC. The chain recombines TRBV9 with TRBJ2-4, with D perhaps TRBD2 (6 bases). CDR3 size: 15 residues. Per germline, CDR1 SGDLS and CDR2 YYNGEE. V lost 7 bases and J 1 base, leaving 15 bases between the germline ends.

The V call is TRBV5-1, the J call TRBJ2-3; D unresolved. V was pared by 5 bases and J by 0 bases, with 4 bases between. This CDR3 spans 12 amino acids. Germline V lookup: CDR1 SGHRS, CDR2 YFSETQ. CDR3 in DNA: TGCGCCAGCAGGTCTAGCACAGATACGCAGTATTTT. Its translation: CASRSSTDTQYF. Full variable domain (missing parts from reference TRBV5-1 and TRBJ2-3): KAGVTQTPRYLIKTRGQQVTLSCSPISGHRSVSWYQQTPGQGLQFLFEYFSETQRNKGNFPGRFSGRQFSNSRSEMNVSTLELGDSALYLCASRSSTDTQYFGPGTRLTVL.

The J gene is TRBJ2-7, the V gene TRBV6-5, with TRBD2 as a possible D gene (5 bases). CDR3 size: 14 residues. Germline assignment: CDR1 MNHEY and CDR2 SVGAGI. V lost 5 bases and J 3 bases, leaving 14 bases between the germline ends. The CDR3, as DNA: TGTGCCAGCAGTCGGACGGGATTTTACTACGAGCAGTACTTC. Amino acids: CASSRTGFYYEQYF.

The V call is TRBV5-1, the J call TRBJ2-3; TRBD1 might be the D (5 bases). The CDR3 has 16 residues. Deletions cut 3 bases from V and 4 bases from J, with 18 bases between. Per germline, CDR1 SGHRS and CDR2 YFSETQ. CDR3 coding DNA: TGCGCCAGCAGCTACAGGCGGCCCCAGCCCCCAGATACGCAGTATTTT. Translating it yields CASSYRRPQPPDTQYF.

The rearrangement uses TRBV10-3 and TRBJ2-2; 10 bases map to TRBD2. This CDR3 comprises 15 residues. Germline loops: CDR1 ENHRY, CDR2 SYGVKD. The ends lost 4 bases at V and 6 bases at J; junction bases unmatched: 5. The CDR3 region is CAISVVAGGSGELFF. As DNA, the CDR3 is TGTGCCATCAGTGTGGTAGCGGGAGGATCCGGGGAGCTGTTTTTT.

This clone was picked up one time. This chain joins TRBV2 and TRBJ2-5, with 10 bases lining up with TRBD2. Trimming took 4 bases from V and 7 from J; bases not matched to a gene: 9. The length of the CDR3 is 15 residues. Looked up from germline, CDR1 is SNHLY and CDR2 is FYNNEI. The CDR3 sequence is CASSGPSGGGGTQYF. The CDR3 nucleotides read TGTGCCAGCAGTGGGCCGAGCGGGGGGGGTGGGACCCAGTACTTC.

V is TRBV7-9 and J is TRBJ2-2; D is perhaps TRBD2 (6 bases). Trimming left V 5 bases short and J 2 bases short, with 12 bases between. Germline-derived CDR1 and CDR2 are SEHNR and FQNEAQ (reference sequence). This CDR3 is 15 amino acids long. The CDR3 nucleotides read TGTGCCAGCAGCCGGGGACTGATTAACACCGGGGAGCTGTTTTTT. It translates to CASSRGLINTGELFF.

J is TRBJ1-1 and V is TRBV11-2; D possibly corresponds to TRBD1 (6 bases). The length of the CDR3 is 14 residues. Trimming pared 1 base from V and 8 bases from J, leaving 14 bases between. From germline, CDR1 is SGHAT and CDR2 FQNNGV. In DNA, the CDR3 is TGTGCCAGCAGCTTAGGACAGCAGGGGTGGGAAGCTTTCTTT. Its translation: CASSLGQQGWEAFF.

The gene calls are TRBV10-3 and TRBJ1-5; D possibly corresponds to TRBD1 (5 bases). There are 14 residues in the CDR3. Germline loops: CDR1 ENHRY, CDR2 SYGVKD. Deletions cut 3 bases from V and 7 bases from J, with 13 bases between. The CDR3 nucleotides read TGTGCCATCAGTGACGGAGGGGAGAACCAGCCCCAGCATTTT. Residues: CAISDGGENQPQHF.

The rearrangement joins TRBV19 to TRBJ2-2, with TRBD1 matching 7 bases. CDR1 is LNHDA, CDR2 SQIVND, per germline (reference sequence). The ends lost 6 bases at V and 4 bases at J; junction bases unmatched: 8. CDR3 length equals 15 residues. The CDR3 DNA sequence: TGTGCCAGTAGCCTACCAGGGGGACCCACCGGGGAGCTGTTTTTT. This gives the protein CASSLPGGPTGELFF. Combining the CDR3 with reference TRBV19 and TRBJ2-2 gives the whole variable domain DGGITQSPKYLFRKEGQNVTLSCEQNLNHDAMYWYRQDPGQGLRLIYYSQIVNDFQKGDIAEGYSVSREKKESFPLTVTSAQKNPTAFYLCASSLPGGPTGELFFGEGSRLTVL.

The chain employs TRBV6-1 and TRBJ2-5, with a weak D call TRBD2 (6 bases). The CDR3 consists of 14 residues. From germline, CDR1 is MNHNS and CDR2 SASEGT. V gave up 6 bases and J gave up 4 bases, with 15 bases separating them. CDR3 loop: CASSVSTGRETQYF. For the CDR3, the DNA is TGTGCCAGCAGCGTCTCGACCGGGAGAGAGACCCAGTACTTC.

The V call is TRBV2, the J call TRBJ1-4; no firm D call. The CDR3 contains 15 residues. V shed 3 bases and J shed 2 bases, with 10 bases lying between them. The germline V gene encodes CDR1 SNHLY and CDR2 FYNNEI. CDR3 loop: CASSEWAGTNEKLFF. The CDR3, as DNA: TGTGCCAGCAGTGAGTGGGCAGGCACTAATGAAAAACTGTTTTTT.

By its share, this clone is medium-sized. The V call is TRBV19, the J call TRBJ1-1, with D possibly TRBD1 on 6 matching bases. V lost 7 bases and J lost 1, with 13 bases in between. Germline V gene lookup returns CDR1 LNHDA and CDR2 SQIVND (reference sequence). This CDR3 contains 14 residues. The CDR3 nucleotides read TGTGCCAGTACCTTAGGGGGTAGGAACACTGAAGCTTTCTTT. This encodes CASTLGGRNTEAFF.